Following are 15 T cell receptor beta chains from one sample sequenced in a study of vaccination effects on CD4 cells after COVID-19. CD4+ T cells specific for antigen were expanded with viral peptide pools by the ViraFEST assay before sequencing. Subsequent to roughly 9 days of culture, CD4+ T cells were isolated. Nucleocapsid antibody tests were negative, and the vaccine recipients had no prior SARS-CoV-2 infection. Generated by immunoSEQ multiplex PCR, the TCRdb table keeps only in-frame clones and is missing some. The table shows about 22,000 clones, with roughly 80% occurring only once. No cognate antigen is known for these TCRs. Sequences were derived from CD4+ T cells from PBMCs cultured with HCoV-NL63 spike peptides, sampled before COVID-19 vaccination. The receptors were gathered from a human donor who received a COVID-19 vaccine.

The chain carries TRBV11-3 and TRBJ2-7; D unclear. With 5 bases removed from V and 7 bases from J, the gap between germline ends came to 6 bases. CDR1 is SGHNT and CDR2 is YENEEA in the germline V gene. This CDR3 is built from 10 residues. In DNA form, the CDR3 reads TGTGCCAGCAGCCGCGTTGAGCAGTACTTC. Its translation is CASSRVEQYF.

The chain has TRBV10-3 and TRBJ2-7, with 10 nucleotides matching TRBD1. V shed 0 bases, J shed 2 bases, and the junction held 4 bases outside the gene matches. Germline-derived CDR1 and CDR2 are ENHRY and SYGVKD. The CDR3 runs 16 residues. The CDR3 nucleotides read TGTGCCATCAGTGAGTCACCGGGACAGGGGACCTACGAGCAGTACTTC. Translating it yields CAISESPGQGTYEQYF.

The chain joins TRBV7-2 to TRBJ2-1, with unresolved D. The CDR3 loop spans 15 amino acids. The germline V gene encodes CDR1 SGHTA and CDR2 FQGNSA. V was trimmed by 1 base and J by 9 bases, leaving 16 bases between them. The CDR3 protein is CASSLVQNPAAEQFF. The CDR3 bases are TGTGCCAGCAGCTTAGTTCAAAACCCGGCCGCTGAGCAGTTCTTC.

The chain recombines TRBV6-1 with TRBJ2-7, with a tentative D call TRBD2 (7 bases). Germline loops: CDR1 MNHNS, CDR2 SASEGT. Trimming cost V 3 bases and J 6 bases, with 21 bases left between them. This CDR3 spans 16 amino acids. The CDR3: CASSDVPAGARSEQYF. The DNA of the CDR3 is TGTGCCAGCAGTGACGTTCCGGCGGGGGCCCGCTCCGAGCAGTACTTC.

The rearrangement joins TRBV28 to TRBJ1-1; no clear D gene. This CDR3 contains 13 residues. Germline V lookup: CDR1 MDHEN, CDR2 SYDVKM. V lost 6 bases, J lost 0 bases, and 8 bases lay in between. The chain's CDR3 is CASRTSLNTEAFF. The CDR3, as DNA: TGTGCCAGCAGGACCAGTTTGAACACTGAAGCTTTCTTT.

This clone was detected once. Here the CDR3 DNA reads TGTGCCAGCAGTCCAGTAGCTAGCTCTGGGGCCAACGTCCTGACTTTC. It specifies CASSPVASSGANVLTF. The chain couples TRBV6-6 to TRBJ2-6; D unclear. The CDR3 is 16 amino acids. V was trimmed by 5 bases and J by 0 bases, leaving 11 bases between them. In germline, CDR1 is MNHNY, CDR2 SVGAGI (reference sequence).

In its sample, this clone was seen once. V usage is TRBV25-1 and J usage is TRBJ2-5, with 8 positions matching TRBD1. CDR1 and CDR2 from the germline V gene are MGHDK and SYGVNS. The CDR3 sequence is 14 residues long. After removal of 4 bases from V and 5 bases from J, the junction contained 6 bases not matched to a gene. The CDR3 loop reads CASSVLDREETQYF. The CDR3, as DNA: TGTGCCAGCAGTGTCCTGGACAGGGAGGAGACCCAGTACTTC. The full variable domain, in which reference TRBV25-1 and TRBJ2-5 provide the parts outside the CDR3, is EADIYQTPRYLVIGTGKKITLECSQTMGHDKMYWYQQDPGMELHLIHYSYGVNSTEKGDLSSESTVSRIRTEHFPLTLESARPSHTSQYLCASSVLDREETQYFGPGTRLLVL.

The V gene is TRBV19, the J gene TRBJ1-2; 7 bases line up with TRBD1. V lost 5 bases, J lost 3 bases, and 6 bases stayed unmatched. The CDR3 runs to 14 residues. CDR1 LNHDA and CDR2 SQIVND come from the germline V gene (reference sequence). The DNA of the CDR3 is TGTGCCAGTAGTGCCTACACAGGGGACTATGGCTACACCTTC. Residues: CASSAYTGDYGYTF.

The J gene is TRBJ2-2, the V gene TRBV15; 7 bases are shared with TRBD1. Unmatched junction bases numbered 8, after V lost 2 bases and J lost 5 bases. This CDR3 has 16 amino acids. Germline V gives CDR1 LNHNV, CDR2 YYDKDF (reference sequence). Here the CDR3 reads CATSRNRQGRTGELFF. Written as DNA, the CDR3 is TGTGCCACCAGCAGAAACCGACAGGGACGGACCGGGGAGCTGTTTTTT.

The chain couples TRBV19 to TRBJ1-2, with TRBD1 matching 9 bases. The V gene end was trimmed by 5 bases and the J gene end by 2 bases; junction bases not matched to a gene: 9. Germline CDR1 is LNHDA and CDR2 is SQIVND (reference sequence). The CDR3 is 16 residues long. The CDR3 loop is CASSFAHRGLNYGYTF. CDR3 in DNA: TGTGCCAGTAGTTTTGCTCACAGGGGGCTGAACTATGGCTACACCTTC.

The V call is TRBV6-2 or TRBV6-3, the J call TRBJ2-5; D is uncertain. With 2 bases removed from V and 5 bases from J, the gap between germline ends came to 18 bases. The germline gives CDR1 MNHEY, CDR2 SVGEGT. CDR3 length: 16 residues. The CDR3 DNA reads TGTGCCAGCAGTTACATCCCGACCGACCACTGGGAGACCCAGTACTTC. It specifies CASSYIPTDHWETQYF.

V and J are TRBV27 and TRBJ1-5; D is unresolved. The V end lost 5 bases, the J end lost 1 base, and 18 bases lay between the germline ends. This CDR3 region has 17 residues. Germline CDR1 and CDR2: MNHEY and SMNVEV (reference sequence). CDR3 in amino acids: CASSLGYSGGSNQPQHF. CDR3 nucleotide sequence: TGTGCCAGCAGTCTGGGTTACTCTGGCGGGAGCAATCAGCCCCAGCATTTT.

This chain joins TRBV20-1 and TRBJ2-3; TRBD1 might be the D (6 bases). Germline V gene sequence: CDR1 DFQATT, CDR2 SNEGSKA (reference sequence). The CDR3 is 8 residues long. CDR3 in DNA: TGCAGCCAGGGGACGCAGTATTTT. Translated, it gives CSQGTQYF.

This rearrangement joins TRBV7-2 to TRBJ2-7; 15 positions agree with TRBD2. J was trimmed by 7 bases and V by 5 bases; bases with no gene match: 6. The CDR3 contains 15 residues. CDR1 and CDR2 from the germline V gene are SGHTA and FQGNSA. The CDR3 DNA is TGTGCCAGCAGCCCGGGACTAGCGGGGGGAAGGGAGCAGTACTTC. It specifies CASSPGLAGGREQYF.

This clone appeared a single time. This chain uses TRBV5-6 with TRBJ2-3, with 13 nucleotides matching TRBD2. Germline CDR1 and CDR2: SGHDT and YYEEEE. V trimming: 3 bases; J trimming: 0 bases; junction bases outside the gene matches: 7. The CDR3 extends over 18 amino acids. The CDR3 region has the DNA TGTGCCAGCAGCTGGGGACTAGCGGGGACTTTTAGCACAGATACGCAGTATTTT. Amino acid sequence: CASSWGLAGTFSTDTQYF.